The clone carrying this TCR beta chain showed up just a few times. The antigen is unknown. The sample belongs to a study of T cells in Graves' hyperthyroidism and ophthalmopathy. Overall study: Peripheral blood was obtained at initial diagnosis, preceding any treatment.

General observations from the study: Clonotypes that were expanded in thyroid above 0.001 mostly appeared in blood too.

The study left out patients who had uncontrolled infection, other autoimmune disease, pregnancy or lactation. Amplification targeted TCR beta CDR3 regions from RNA transcripts. An initial round of RT-PCR targeting the TCR CDR3 relied on the HTBI primer set. One entry per CDR3 protein, called by TCRdb with MiXCR from the multiplex PCR reads. The data show some 320,000 distinct CDR3 sequences, with approximately 15% seen just once and 30% to 35% held by the top ten. The CDR3 runs 16 residues. Looked up from germline, CDR1 is DFQATT and CDR2 is SNEGSKA (reference sequence). Trimming pared 0 bases from V and 0 bases from J, leaving 12 bases between.

The sequencing input was blood. This sequence was found in a woman aged 40 to 55 with Graves' ophthalmopathy. The V gene is TRBV20-1, the J gene TRBJ2-1; no clear D gene. CDR3 amino acids: CSARDLTATSYNEQFF. DNA of the CDR3: TGCAGTGCTAGAGACCTTACTGCTACCTCCTACAATGAGCAGTTCTTC.